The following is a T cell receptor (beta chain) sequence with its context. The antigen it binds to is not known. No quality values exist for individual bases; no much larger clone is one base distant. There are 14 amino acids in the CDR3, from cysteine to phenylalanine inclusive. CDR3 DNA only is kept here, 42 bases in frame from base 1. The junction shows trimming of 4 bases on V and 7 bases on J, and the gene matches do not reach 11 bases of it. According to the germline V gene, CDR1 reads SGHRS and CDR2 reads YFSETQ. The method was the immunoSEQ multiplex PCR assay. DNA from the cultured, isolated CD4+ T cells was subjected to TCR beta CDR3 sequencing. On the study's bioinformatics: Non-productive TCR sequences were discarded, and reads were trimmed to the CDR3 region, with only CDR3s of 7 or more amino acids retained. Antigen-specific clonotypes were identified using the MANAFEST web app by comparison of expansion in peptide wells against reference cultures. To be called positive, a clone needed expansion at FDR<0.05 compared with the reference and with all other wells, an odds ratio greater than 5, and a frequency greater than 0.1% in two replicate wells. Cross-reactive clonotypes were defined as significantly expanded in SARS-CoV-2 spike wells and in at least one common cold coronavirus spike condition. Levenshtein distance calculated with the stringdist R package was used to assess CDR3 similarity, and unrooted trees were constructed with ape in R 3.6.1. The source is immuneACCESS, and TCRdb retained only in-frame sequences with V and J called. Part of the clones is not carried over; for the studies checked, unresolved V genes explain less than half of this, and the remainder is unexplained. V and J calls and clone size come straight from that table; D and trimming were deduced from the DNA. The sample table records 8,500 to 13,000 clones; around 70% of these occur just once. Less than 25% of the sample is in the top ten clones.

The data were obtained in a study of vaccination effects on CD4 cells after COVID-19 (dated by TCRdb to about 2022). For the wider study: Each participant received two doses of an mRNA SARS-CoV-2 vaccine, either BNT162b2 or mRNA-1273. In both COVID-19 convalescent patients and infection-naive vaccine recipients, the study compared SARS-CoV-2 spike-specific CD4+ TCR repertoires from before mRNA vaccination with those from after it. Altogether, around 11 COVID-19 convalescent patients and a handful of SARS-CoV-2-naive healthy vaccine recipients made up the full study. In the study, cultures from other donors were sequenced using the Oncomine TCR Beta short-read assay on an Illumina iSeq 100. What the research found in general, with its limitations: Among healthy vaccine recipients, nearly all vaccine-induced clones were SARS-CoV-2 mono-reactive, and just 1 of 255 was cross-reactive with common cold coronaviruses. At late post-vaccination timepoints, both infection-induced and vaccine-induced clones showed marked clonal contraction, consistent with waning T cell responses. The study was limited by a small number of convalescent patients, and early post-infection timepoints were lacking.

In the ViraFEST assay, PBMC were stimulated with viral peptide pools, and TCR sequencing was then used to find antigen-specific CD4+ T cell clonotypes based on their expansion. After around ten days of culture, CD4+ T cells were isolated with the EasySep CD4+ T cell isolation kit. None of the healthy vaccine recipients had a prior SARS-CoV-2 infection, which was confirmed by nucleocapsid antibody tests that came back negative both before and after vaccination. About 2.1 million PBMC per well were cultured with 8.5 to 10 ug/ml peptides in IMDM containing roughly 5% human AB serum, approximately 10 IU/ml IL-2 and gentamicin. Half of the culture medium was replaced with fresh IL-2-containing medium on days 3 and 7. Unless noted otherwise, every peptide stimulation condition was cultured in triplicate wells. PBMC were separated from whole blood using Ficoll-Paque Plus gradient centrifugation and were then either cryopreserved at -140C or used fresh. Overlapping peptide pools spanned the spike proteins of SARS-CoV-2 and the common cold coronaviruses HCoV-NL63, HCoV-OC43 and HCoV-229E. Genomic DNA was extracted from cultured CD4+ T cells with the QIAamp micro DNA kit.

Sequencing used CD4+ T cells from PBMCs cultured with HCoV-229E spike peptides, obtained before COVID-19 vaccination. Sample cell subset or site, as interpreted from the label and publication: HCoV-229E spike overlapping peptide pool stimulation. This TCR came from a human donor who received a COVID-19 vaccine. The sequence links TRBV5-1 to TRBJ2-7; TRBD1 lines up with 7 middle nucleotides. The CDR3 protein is CASSPGGAYGEQYF. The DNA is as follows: TGCGCCAGCAGCCCAGGGGGTGCATACGGTGAGCAGTACTTC.